This passage covers 24 T cell receptor beta chains from one sample sequenced in a study of shared clonotypes between healthy human individuals. The table came from immunoSEQ multiplex PCR; TCRdb's copy has only in-frame clones and leaves some out. The data contain some 790,000 clones, 72% of them seen just once; the ten biggest clones take up under 2%. Sequencing was carried out using memory CD4+ T cells sorted from blood. Subset: CD45RA-negative fraction. The receptors derive from a woman aged 25 to 39 in good health.

This chain connects TRBV30 to TRBJ2-7; D is perhaps TRBD1 (6 bases). The CDR3 extends over 13 amino acids. The V gene's germline CDR1 is GTSNPN and CDR2 SVGIG (reference sequence). V dropped 0 bases and J dropped 9 bases, with 15 bases sitting between them. DNA for the CDR3: TGTGCCTGGAGTGTACGACAGGCTTGGGGGCAGTACTTC. Translating it yields CAWSVRQAWGQYF. The full variable domain, rest sourced from reference TRBV30 and TRBJ2-7, is SQTIHQWPATLVQPVGSPLSLECTVEGTSNPNLYWYRQAAGRGLQLLFYSVGIGQISSEVPQNLSASRPQDRQFILSSKKLLLSDSGFYLCAWSVRQAWGQYFGPGTRLTVT.

The J gene is TRBJ2-5, the V gene TRBV5-1; TRBD2 agrees at 7 bases. Trimming removed 0 bases from V and 3 bases from J; junction bases left unmatched: 14. Germline V CDR1 and CDR2: SGHRS, YFSETQ. The CDR3 has 18 residues. The CDR3 sequence is CASSLAGTTTSTKETQYF. Written as DNA, the CDR3 is TGCGCCAGCAGCTTGGCCGGGACTACCACATCTACCAAAGAGACCCAGTACTTC.

V is TRBV13 and J is TRBJ1-5, with D unclear. The CDR3 is made up of 14 amino acids. Germline values: CDR1 PRHDT, CDR2 FYEKMQ (reference sequence). V was pared by 0 bases and J by 0 bases, with 3 bases between. The CDR3 nucleotides are TGTGCCAGCAGCTTAGGAGTTAGCAATCAGCCCCAGCATTTT. This gives the protein CASSLGVSNQPQHF. The whole variable domain, filled in from reference TRBV13 and TRBJ1-5, reads AAGVIQSPRHLIKEKRETATLKCYPIPRHDTVYWYQQGPGQDPQFLISFYEKMQSDKGSIPDRFSAQQFSDYHSELNMSSLELGDSALYFCASSLGVSNQPQHFGDGTRLSIL.

The chain has TRBV19 and TRBJ2-1; tentative D call: TRBD1 (6 bases). Germline V gives CDR1 LNHDA, CDR2 SQIVND (reference sequence). Trimming stripped 1 base from V and 8 bases from J, with 15 bases between. CDR3 length: 15 residues. The CDR3 sequence: CASSIGRGKFYEQFF. The DNA of the CDR3 is TGTGCCAGTAGTATAGGCAGGGGCAAGTTTTATGAGCAGTTCTTC.

Turning to this clone: A much more abundant neighbour one base away suggests this may be a read error. V is TRBV5-1 and J is TRBJ1-5, with TRBD1 identical over 9 bases. Germline-derived CDR1 and CDR2 are SGHRS and YFSETQ. The V segment lost 3 bases and the J segment 3 bases; nucleotides outside the gene matches: 4. CDR3 size: 15 residues. CDR3 amino acids: CASSWGDRDNQPQHF. CDR3 coding DNA: TGCGCCAGCAGCTGGGGGGACAGGGACAATCAGCCCCAGCATTTT.

The chain carries TRBV7-2 and TRBJ2-3, with a possible D match to TRBD1 (6 bases). CDR3 length: 13 amino acids. The ends were cut back, 4 bases at V and 8 bases at J, with 13 bases in the middle. Germline V gene data show CDR1 as SGHTA and CDR2 as FQGNSA. The DNA for the CDR3 is TGTGCCAGCAGCTGGGACAAGCAGGGTACGCAGTATTTT. Amino acid sequence: CASSWDKQGTQYF. Full variable domain (missing parts from reference TRBV7-2 and TRBJ2-3): GAGVSQSPSNKVTEKGKDVELRCDPISGHTALYWYRQSLGQGLEFLIYFQGNSAPDKSGLPSDRFSAERTGGSVSTLTIQRTQQEDSAVYLCASSWDKQGTQYFGPGTRLTVL.

This clone was recorded only once. The chain has TRBV28 and TRBJ2-6; the D is unclear. The ends were cut back, 9 bases at V and 0 bases at J, with 12 bases in the middle. Germline-derived CDR1 and CDR2 are MDHEN and SYDVKM. The CDR3 runs 15 residues. CDR3 in amino acids: CASTAISSGANVLTF. Here the CDR3 DNA reads TGTGCCAGTACCGCAATAAGCTCTGGGGCCAACGTCCTGACTTTC. Full variable domain (remainder filled in from reference TRBV28 and TRBJ2-6): DVKVTQSSRYLVKRTGEKVFLECVQDMDHENMFWYRQDPGLGLRLIYFSYDVKMKEKGDIPEGYSVSREKKERFSLILESASTNQTSMYLCASTAISSGANVLTFGAGSRLTVL.

The chain has TRBV19 and TRBJ1-1; 7 bases align to TRBD1. This CDR3 region has 12 residues. V was clipped by 6 bases and J by 8 bases; unmatched bases: 6. Germline V lookup: CDR1 LNHDA, CDR2 SQIVND (reference sequence). Here the CDR3 reads CASRPGQLEAFF. CDR3 nucleotide sequence: TGTGCCAGTAGGCCGGGACAGCTGGAAGCTTTCTTT.

This clone showed up just a few times. V usage is TRBV5-6 and J usage is TRBJ2-7, with 9 bases identical to TRBD1. CDR1 and CDR2 from the germline V gene are SGHDT and YYEEEE. Trimming removed 3 bases from V and 5 bases from J; junction bases left unmatched: 6. The CDR3 is made up of 14 amino acids. This CDR3 reads CASSSGGDRDEQYF. The CDR3 bases are TGTGCCAGCAGCTCGGGTGGGGACAGGGACGAGCAGTACTTC.

The chain carries TRBV6-1 and TRBJ1-5; unclear D gene. Germline V lookup: CDR1 MNHNS, CDR2 SASEGT. Between the trimmed V and J ends, which lost 7 bases and 0 bases, there was a span of 10 bases. The CDR3 is 14 residues long. The CDR3 reads CASIRADSNQPQHF. Here the CDR3 DNA reads TGTGCCAGCATCCGGGCAGATAGCAATCAGCCCCAGCATTTT.

This rearrangement joins TRBV5-4 to TRBJ2-3, with D uncertain. Germline values: CDR1 SGHNT, CDR2 YYREEE (reference sequence). The CDR3 totals 11 residues. V dropped 5 bases and J dropped 3 bases, with 4 bases sitting between them. The CDR3, as DNA: TGTGCCAGCAGTACTACAGATACGCAGTATTTT. Translated: CASSTTDTQYF. The variable domain in full, with the rest retrieved from reference TRBV5-4 and TRBJ2-3, is ETGVTQSPTHLIKTRGQQVTLRCSSQSGHNTVSWYQQALGQGPQFIFQYYREEENGRGNFPPRFSGLQFPNYSSELNVNALELDDSALYLCASSTTDTQYFGPGTRLTVL.

The chain combines TRBV5-4 with TRBJ2-2; D is possibly TRBD2 (6 bases). The CDR3 has 17 amino acids. The germline CDR1 and CDR2 sequences are SGHNT and YYREEE (reference sequence). With 2 bases removed from V and 6 bases from J, the gap between germline ends came to 20 bases. CDR3 loop: CASSLRVGGASSGELFF. CDR3 DNA sequence: TGTGCCAGCAGCTTACGTGTTGGAGGGGCTAGTTCCGGGGAGCTGTTTTTT. The full variable domain, completed using reference TRBV5-4 and TRBJ2-2, is ETGVTQSPTHLIKTRGQQVTLRCSSQSGHNTVSWYQQALGQGPQFIFQYYREEENGRGNFPPRFSGLQFPNYSSELNVNALELDDSALYLCASSLRVGGASSGELFFGEGSRLTVL.

This chain links TRBV28 with TRBJ2-1; D not certain. Deletions cut 4 bases from V and 5 bases from J, with 0 bases between. Per germline, CDR1 MDHEN and CDR2 SYDVKM. This CDR3 has 10 residues. The CDR3 protein is CASSYNEQFF. Written as DNA, the CDR3 is TGTGCCAGCAGTTACAATGAGCAGTTCTTC.

Only a few counts were recorded for this clone. The chain employs TRBV7-2 and TRBJ2-3; D is unclear. The V gene's germline CDR1 is SGHTA and CDR2 FQGNSA. There are 17 residues in the CDR3. V lost 0 bases, J lost 0 bases, and 13 bases lay in between. In DNA, the CDR3 is TGTGCCAGCAGCTTAGCCCCAACACGCCTCAGCACAGATACGCAGTATTTT. Its translation: CASSLAPTRLSTDTQYF.

This chain joins TRBV25-1 and TRBJ2-1; D is perhaps TRBD2 (5 bases). The V and J ends lost 5 bases and 0 bases respectively, with 11 bases between them. The CDR3 has 15 residues. Germline V lookup: CDR1 MGHDK, CDR2 SYGVNS. CDR3 amino acids: CASSKDSSSYNEQFF. The DNA of the CDR3 is TGTGCCAGCAGTAAGGACTCTAGCTCCTACAATGAGCAGTTCTTC.

This clone has a count of ten or more. The J gene is TRBJ2-3, the V gene TRBV6-5; D may be TRBD2 (6 bases). CDR1 MNHEY and CDR2 SVGAGI come from the germline V gene. The CDR3 loop spans 14 amino acids. V dropped 8 bases and J dropped 1 base, with 13 bases sitting between them. CDR3 sequence: CASGPERGTDTQYF. The CDR3 bases are TGTGCCAGCGGCCCCGAGCGGGGCACAGATACGCAGTATTTT.

The DNA of the CDR3 is TGTGCCAGCAGTGAAAGGGGGACGTATATGGAGCCCCAGCATTTT. This codes for CASSERGTYMEPQHF. This chain joins TRBV2 and TRBJ1-5; a possible D gene is TRBD1 (6 bases). The length of the CDR3 is 15 residues. CDR1 is SNHLY and CDR2 is FYNNEI in the germline V gene. Between the trimmed V and J ends, which lost 2 bases and 8 bases, there was a span of 16 bases.

This clone was counted between two and nine times. As DNA, the CDR3 is TGTGCCAGCAGCGTAAGGGACGACCATGAAGCTTTCTTT. This encodes CASSVRDDHEAFF. The genes are TRBV9 and TRBJ1-1; TRBD1 is a possible D gene (5 bases). This CDR3 has 13 amino acids. Germline V lookup: CDR1 SGDLS, CDR2 YYNGEE. V was clipped by 1 base and J by 7 bases, with 11 bases between them.

The J gene is TRBJ2-5, the V gene TRBV4-1; no firm D call. This CDR3 is built from 16 residues. Per germline, CDR1 MGHRA and CDR2 YSYEKL. Trimming cost V 2 bases and J 5 bases, with 18 bases left between them. In DNA form, the CDR3 reads TGCGCCAGCAGCCAACAAAGGGCGGTTTCGGGTGAGACCCAGTACTTC. This translates into CASSQQRAVSGETQYF.

The rearrangement uses TRBV28 and TRBJ2-5; TRBD1 matches 7 bases. V dropped 8 bases and J dropped 4; count of bases not matched to a gene: 13. This CDR3 contains 15 residues. Germline CDR1 reads MDHEN; CDR2 reads SYDVKM. CDR3 loop: CASGRPSTGRETQYF. In DNA form, the CDR3 reads TGTGCCAGCGGAAGACCTTCGACAGGGAGAGAGACCCAGTACTTC. Using reference TRBV28 and TRBJ2-5 for the parts outside the CDR3, the full variable domain is DVKVTQSSRYLVKRTGEKVFLECVQDMDHENMFWYRQDPGLGLRLIYFSYDVKMKEKGDIPEGYSVSREKKERFSLILESASTNQTSMYLCASGRPSTGRETQYFGPGTRLLVL.

The count of this clone is one. This likely stems from a read error, as it lies one base from a far larger clone. The identical CDR3 is also encoded by other nucleotide sequences in the sample. J is TRBJ1-1 and V is TRBV7-3; tentatively, D is TRBD1 (5 bases). The V end was cut by 4 bases, the J end by 3 bases, with 9 bases between. The germline V gene has CDR1 SGHTA and CDR2 FQGTGA. The CDR3 runs to 13 residues. CDR3 sequence: CASSSQGDTEAFF. The CDR3 bases are TGTGCCAGCAGCTCCCAGGGTGACACTGAAGCTTTCTTT. The full variable domain, with the rest looked up from reference TRBV7-3 and TRBJ1-1, is GAGVSQTPSNKVTEKGKYVELRCDPISGHTALYWYRQSLGQGPEFLIYFQGTGAADDSGLPNDRFFAVRPEGSVSTLKIQRTERGDSAVYLCASSSQGDTEAFFGQGTRLTVV.

This clone was detected a few times. The chain recombines TRBV5-1 with TRBJ1-1; TRBD1 is a possible D gene (5 bases). CDR3 length: 14 amino acids. The V and J ends lost 4 bases and 2 bases respectively, with 12 bases between them. CDR1 and CDR2 (germline): SGHRS, YFSETQ. The CDR3 spells CASSPWTSNTEAFF. The CDR3 coding sequence is TGCGCCAGCAGCCCTTGGACAAGTAACACTGAAGCTTTCTTT.

In this sample, this clone turned up many times. This specimen includes other DNA sequences encoding the same CDR3. The genes are TRBV5-1 and TRBJ1-3; 7 nucleotides align to TRBD1. Germline trimming cut 4 bases from V and 2 bases from J; bases unmatched to any gene: 3. Germline CDR1 is SGHRS and CDR2 is YFSETQ. CDR3 length equals 14 residues. The CDR3 DNA follows: TGCGCCAGCAGCCCTGGGACAGCTGGAAACACCATATATTTT. As protein: CASSPGTAGNTIYF.

This clone was detected a few times. CDR3 in DNA: TGCGCCAGTTGGCCTAGCGAAATGGTCCCAGATACGCAGTATTTT. It codes for CASWPSEMVPDTQYF. The chain employs TRBV5-1 and TRBJ2-3, with a weak D call TRBD2 (6 bases). Germline CDR1 is SGHRS and CDR2 is YFSETQ. Trimming removed 8 bases at V and 4 bases at J, with 20 bases between. CDR3 length: 15 amino acids.